These 2 T cell receptor beta chains were all obtained from the same sample, sequenced in a study of T cell changes during pregnancy in multiple sclerosis. Data came from immunoSEQ multiplex PCR; TCRdb stores just in-frame clones and leaves some out. The table includes tens of thousands of clones, 85% to 95% detected once. The sequencing here drew on peripheral blood, taken in the second trimester of pregnancy. The origin of the receptors is a female donor in good health, enrolled as a control in a pregnancy study.

Notes on this clone: The sample has other DNA sequences that encode this CDR3 too. The chain couples TRBV5-1 to TRBJ2-5; 7 bases fit TRBD2. Germline trimming cut 4 bases from V and 5 bases from J; bases unmatched to any gene: 5. The V gene's germline CDR1 is SGHRS and CDR2 YFSETQ. The CDR3 loop spans 13 amino acids. CDR3 DNA: TGCGCCAGCAGCCTGGGGGGAGGGGAGACCCAGTACTTC. Protein sequence: CASSLGGGETQYF.

The chain recombines TRBV21-1 with TRBJ2-7; the D call of TRBD2 is as the table states it, not checked on the DNA. TRBV21-1 represents a pseudogene. The CDR3 length is 14 residues. The CDR3 coding sequence is TGTGCCAGCAGCTCCCCGGGACTAGTCGGCGAGCAGTACTTC. Protein: CASSSPGLVGEQYF.